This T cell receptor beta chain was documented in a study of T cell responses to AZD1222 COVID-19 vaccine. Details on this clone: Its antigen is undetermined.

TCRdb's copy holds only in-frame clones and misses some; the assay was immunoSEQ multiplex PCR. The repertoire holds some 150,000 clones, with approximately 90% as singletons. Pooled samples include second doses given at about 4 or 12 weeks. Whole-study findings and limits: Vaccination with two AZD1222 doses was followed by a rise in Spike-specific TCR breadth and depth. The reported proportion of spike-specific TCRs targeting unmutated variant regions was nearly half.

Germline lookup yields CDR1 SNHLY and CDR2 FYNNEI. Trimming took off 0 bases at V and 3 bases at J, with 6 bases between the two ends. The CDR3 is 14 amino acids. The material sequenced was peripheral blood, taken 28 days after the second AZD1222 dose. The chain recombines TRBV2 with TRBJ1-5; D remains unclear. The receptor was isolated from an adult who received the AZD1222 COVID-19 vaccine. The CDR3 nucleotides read TGTGCCAGCAGTGAAGCCACCACCAATCAGCCCCAGCATTTT. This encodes CASSEATTNQPQHF.